The 24 T cell receptor beta chains below all came from one sample that was sequenced in a study of tumor-infiltrating lymphocytes in primary liver carcinoma. Extraction of RNA together with DNA used about 20-34 mg of unsorted bulk tissue. TCR beta cDNA came from around 500 ng total RNA, primed with a constant-region primer. Researchers made the TCR beta libraries by running three nested multiplex PCR rounds with slightly modified ARM-PCR. The study ran its first two PCR rounds for roughly 11 cycles each, using TRBV1-TRBV30 forward primers and a C-beta reverse primer. TCRdb called the multiplex PCR reads again in MiXCR, with one record for every CDR3 protein. Found here are 95,000 to 150,000 distinct CDR3 sequences, 65% to 75% of them singletons; the top ten hold around 8.1%. Material for sequencing was tumor-adjacent normal liver tissue. Receptor source: a woman aged 55-70 years with primary liver carcinoma and hepatitis B virus infection.

Turning to this clonotype: At one end, the junction sequence differs from germline, possibly due to a read error. The rearrangement links TRBV6-5 to TRBJ1-1, with D unresolved. This CDR3 spans 14 amino acids. The germline V gene encodes CDR1 MNHEY and CDR2 SVGAGI. The chain's CDR3 is CASGYSAGNTEAFF. CDR3 nucleotide sequence: TGTGCCAGCGGTTATTCGGCCGGAAACACTGAAGCTTTCTTT.

Details on this clonotype: This may come from a read error, since a much larger clone is one base off. This CDR3 is CAWRSAGSNQPQHF. The CDR3 DNA sequence: TGTGCCTGGCGATCCGCGGGGAGCAATCAGCCCCAGCATTTT. The V gene is TRBV30, the J gene TRBJ1-5; D gene ambiguous. V dropped 5 bases and J dropped 1 base, with 12 bases sitting between them. The CDR3 has 14 residues. CDR1 is GTSNPN, CDR2 SVGIG, per germline (reference sequence).

As regards this clonotype: A junction boundary mismatches the germline segment, possibly from a read error. This chain uses TRBV29-1 with TRBJ2-1, with 11 bases lining up with TRBD2. Looked up from germline, CDR1 is SQVTM and CDR2 is ANQGSEA. The CDR3 extends over 15 amino acids. The CDR3 nucleotides read TGCTGCGTTGAACGTCTAGCGGGAGGAAACAATGAGCAATTCTTC. It encodes CCVERLAGGNNEQFF.

V is TRBV11-1 and J is TRBJ2-1, with D unclear. CDR3 size: 13 residues. V lost 7 bases and J lost 9, with 16 bases in between. Germline CDR1 and CDR2: SGHAT and FQDESV (reference sequence). DNA for the CDR3: TGTGCCAGCAACTCTCTGAGTGGTGGTGAGCAGTTCTTC. Protein: CASNSLSGGEQFF.

In this sample, this clonotype turned up once. At one boundary the junction diverges from the germline segment, which might be a read error. The rearrangement uses TRBV6-1 and TRBJ1-1; D is undetermined. The CDR3 sequence is 16 residues long. Germline assignment: CDR1 MNHNS and CDR2 SASEGT. The CDR3 loop is CASSEGTRDSPAEVSF. The CDR3 DNA reads as TGTGCCAGCAGTGAGGGCACAAGGGATTCTCCCGCTGAAGTTTCCTTT.

The genes are TRBV6-6 and TRBJ2-4; 9 bases map to TRBD2. There are 19 residues in the CDR3. V shed 0 bases and J 3 bases; nucleotides not matched to a gene: 12. Looked up from germline, CDR1 is MNHNY and CDR2 is SVGAGI (reference sequence). Here the CDR3 DNA reads TGTGCCAGCAGTTACTCGGCGGGAGGGTCGAGGGGGGGCAAAAACATTCAGTACTTC. Protein product: CASSYSAGGSRGGKNIQYF.

This clonotype was picked up one time. A much larger clone is a single base away; this may be a read error. This chain connects TRBV4-1 to TRBJ2-7; D call uncertain. The CDR3 is made up of 13 amino acids. CDR1 is MGHRA, CDR2 YSYEKL, per germline. DNA for the CDR3: TGCGCCGGCAGCCAACGACTGACCTACGAGCAGTACTTC. Translating it yields CAGSQRLTYEQYF.

As regards this clonotype: The junction differs from germline at one of its ends, possibly a read error. The V gene is TRBV11-2, the J gene TRBJ2-1; 9 bases are a match to TRBD2. The CDR3 sequence is 15 residues long. CDR1 and CDR2 (germline): SGHAT, FQNNGV. CDR3 bases: TGTGCCAGGAGCCCGGGGTCTAGCGGGATCAATGGGCAGTTCTTC. Translated: CARSPGSSGINGQFF.

Details on this clonotype: A junction end diverges from the germline sequence, so it may reflect a read error. This chain connects TRBV12-3 or TRBV12-4 to TRBJ2-7, with TRBD1 matching 11 bases. This CDR3 spans 14 amino acids. CDR3 DNA: TGTGCCAGAAGCCGGACAGGGGGCTCCTACGAGCACTACTTC. It translates to CARSRTGGSYEHYF.

On this clonotype: The CDR3 end shows no conserved phenylalanine or tryptophan, and so a read error is likely. CDR3: CASSLRGGKETQYL. CDR3 bases: TGTGCCAGCAGTTTAAGGGGGGGGAAAGAGACCCAGTACTTA. The chain carries TRBV28 and TRBJ2-5; D might be TRBD2 (7 bases). V lost 2 bases, J lost 3 bases, and 10 bases lay in between. From germline, CDR1 is MDHEN and CDR2 SYDVKM. This CDR3 has 14 amino acids.

This rearrangement joins TRBV20-1 to TRBJ2-2, with TRBD1 matching 8 bases. Trimming removed 5 bases from V and 1 base from J; junction bases left unmatched: 3. This CDR3 is built from 14 residues. The germline V gene has CDR1 DFQATT and CDR2 SNEGSKA (reference sequence). CDR3: CSASGTGNTGELFF. The CDR3 bases are TGCAGTGCTTCCGGGACAGGGAACACCGGGGAGCTGTTTTTT.

Points on this clonotype: This may arise from a read error, as a much more abundant clone is one base away. The genes are TRBV14 and TRBJ1-2; weak D call: TRBD1 (5 bases). The CDR3 covers 16 residues. Germline V gene lookup returns CDR1 SGHDN and CDR2 FVKESK. V was cut by 0 bases and J by 2 bases, with 13 bases left in between. CDR3 sequence (DNA): TGTGCCAGCAGCCAAGATTCCGGCAGGGTGAACTATGGCTACACCTTC. Translation: CASSQDSGRVNYGYTF.

The chain uses TRBV11-2 and TRBJ2-5, with D unclear. This CDR3 has 14 amino acids. V was trimmed by 10 bases and J by 1 base, leaving 16 bases between them. The germline V gene encodes CDR1 SGHAT and CDR2 FQNNGV. CDR3 nucleotides: TGTGCCAATAGCTTGGATGCGGCCCAAGAGACCCAGTACTTC. It specifies CANSLDAAQETQYF.

Notes on this clonotype: One junction end disagrees with the germline gene, perhaps due to a read error. V is TRBV28 and J is TRBJ2-3; 7 nucleotides align to TRBD2. This CDR3 spans 15 amino acids. Germline assignment: CDR1 MDHEN and CDR2 SYDVKM. CDR3 in amino acids: CASSGGLKGQDMQYF. The DNA of the CDR3 is TGTGCCAGCAGCGGGGGACTAAAGGGCCAAGATATGCAGTATTTT.

On this clonotype: The junction and the germline gene differ at one end; a read error may be behind it. V is TRBV28 and J is TRBJ2-3; no reliable D call. The V gene's germline CDR1 is MDHEN and CDR2 SYDVKM. The CDR3 is 13 residues long. The chain's CDR3 is CASSLSLTDAQYF. In nucleotides, the CDR3 is TGTGCAAGCAGTTTATCCCTAACAGATGCGCAGTATTTT.

This clonotype has just a few counts. Since a much larger clone is just one base distant, this may be a read error. This chain uses TRBV5-6 with TRBJ2-7, with 7 bases identical to TRBD1. V was clipped by 3 bases and J by 6 bases; unmatched bases: 15. This CDR3 spans 16 amino acids. Germline lookup yields CDR1 SGHDT and CDR2 YYEEEE. CDR3 bases: TGTGCCAGCAGCTCGAGTTTTCGACAGGGAAAGGGCGAGCAGTACTTC. It is translated as CASSSSFRQGKGEQYF.

This rearrangement joins TRBV10-3 to TRBJ2-1, with 7 bases aligning to TRBD2. Germline CDR1 is ENHRY and CDR2 is SYGVKD. J lost 4 bases, V lost 0 bases, and 3 bases had no gene match. The CDR3 runs 15 residues. The CDR3 reads CAISESGLNYNEQFF. For the CDR3, the DNA is TGTGCCATCAGTGAGTCGGGACTAAATTACAATGAGCAGTTCTTC.

As regards this clonotype: At one boundary the junction diverges from the germline segment, which might be a read error. The chain uses TRBV12-3 or TRBV12-4 and TRBJ1-2, with no clear D. CDR3 length equals 15 residues. CDR3 sequence reads: CASSYRTIGATGYTF. The CDR3 nucleotides are TGTGCCAGTAGTTATCGGACGATTGGAGCGACGGGTTACACCTTC.

This clonotype was recorded only once. Its ends do not fully match the called genes, so a read error is possible. The rearrangement links TRBV5-1 to TRBJ2-1, with TRBD2 as a possible D gene (5 bases). The germline gives CDR1 SGHRS, CDR2 YFSETQ. CDR3 length: 14 amino acids. Here the CDR3 DNA reads TGCGCCATCAGCCCAGCGGAATCCTACAATGAGCAGTTCTTC. Protein: CAISPAESYNEQFF.

Comments on this clonotype: Germline is not matched at one junction end, which may reflect a read error. Here the CDR3 reads CASSSPGGFDALF. The CDR3 DNA follows: TGTGCCAGCAGTTCCCCTGGGGGTTTTGACGCTCTCTTT. The rearrangement uses TRBV6-6 and TRBJ1-1; the D gene is possibly TRBD1 (5 bases). Germline V CDR1 and CDR2: MNHNY, SVGAGI (reference sequence). The CDR3 is 13 residues long.

Points on this clonotype: This may arise from a read error, as a much more abundant clone is one base away. The V call is TRBV29-1, the J call TRBJ2-5; the match to TRBD2 covers 7 bases. The V and J ends lost 5 bases and 4 bases, in that order; junction bases with no gene match: 10. CDR1 is SQVTM and CDR2 is ANQGSEA in the germline V gene. There are 14 residues in the CDR3. CDR3 DNA sequence: TGCAGCGTTTATCCTCTAGCGGCCACAGAGACCCAGTACTTC. Translated: CSVYPLAATETQYF.

This clonotype was recorded a few times. The rearrangement uses TRBV7-3 and TRBJ2-2; TRBD2 matches 12 bases. The CDR3 sequence is 18 residues long. Germline V gene data show CDR1 as SGHTA and CDR2 as FQGTGA. With V trimmed by 5 bases and J by 4 bases, 11 bases remained unmatched. CDR3 protein: CASSPQGLAGGPTGELFF. The DNA of the CDR3 is TGTGCCAGCAGCCCTCAGGGGCTAGCGGGAGGGCCCACCGGGGAGCTGTTTTTT.

The chain carries TRBV6-5 and TRBJ1-1; perhaps TRBD1 as D (5 bases). The ends were cut back, 6 bases at V and 11 bases at J, with 19 bases in the middle. The CDR3 has 13 amino acids. Germline CDR1 is MNHEY and CDR2 is SVGAGI. The CDR3 nucleotides are TGTGCCAGCAGCAGAGTCGCCCTAGGGGAGGCTTTCTTT. Translating gives CASSRVALGEAFF.

As regards this clonotype: A much bigger clone sits one base away, suggesting this may be a read error. This chain links TRBV6-5 with TRBJ1-1, with D perhaps matching TRBD1 (6 bases). V lost 6 bases, J lost 4 bases, and 15 bases lay in between. Germline V gives CDR1 MNHEY, CDR2 SVGAGI. The CDR3 has 14 residues. The CDR3 spells CASSRGRETTEAFF. The DNA of the CDR3 is TGTGCCAGCAGCAGGGGTCGCGAGACCACTGAAGCTTTCTTT.